Listed here are 28 T cell receptor beta chains from one sample, sequenced in a study of OX40 agonist ivuxolimab in advanced cancers. The method was immunoSEQ multiplex PCR; TCRdb's version includes in-frame clones alone and lacks a portion of them. Altogether 55,000 to 85,000 clones are present, 65% to 90% being singletons, with the ten largest covering under 0.75%. The sample was CD4+ or CD8+ T cells sorted from blood, taken in a trial of the OX40 agonist ivuxolimab. These receptors all stem from an adult with an advanced solid tumor such as melanoma, head and neck, liver or kidney cancer.

The J gene is TRBJ2-3, the V gene TRBV18, with D possibly being TRBD2 (5 bases). V dropped 2 bases and J dropped 1 base, with 10 bases sitting between them. This CDR3 has 15 residues. Per the germline V gene, CDR1 is KGHSH and CDR2 is LQKENI. CDR3 protein: CASSPFMRGTDTQYF. CDR3 coding DNA: TGTGCCAGCTCACCATTTATGCGGGGCACAGATACGCAGTATTTT.

This clone came up once. The chain combines TRBV29-1 with TRBJ1-2, with D maybe TRBD1 (5 bases). The V gene lost 4 bases and the J gene lost 5 bases, with 23 bases spanning the gap. The V gene's germline CDR1 is SQVTM and CDR2 ANQGSEA. The CDR3 sequence is 16 residues long. The CDR3 region is CSVGGDLSREGYGYTF. The DNA of the CDR3 is TGCAGCGTTGGGGGGGACCTATCCAGGGAAGGGTATGGCTACACCTTC.

The chain links TRBV7-6 to TRBJ2-1; D is uncertain. The CDR3 extends over 15 amino acids. Germline-derived CDR1 and CDR2 are SGHVS and FNYEAQ. V lost 5 bases to trimming and J lost 0 bases, with 11 bases between them. The CDR3 nucleotides are TGTGCCAGCAGCCGGCGTCCTCTCTCCTACAATGAGCAGTTCTTC. Translation gives CASSRRPLSYNEQFF.

V gene TRBV13 combines with J gene TRBJ2-3, with TRBD2 matching over 8 bases. The CDR3 is 17 amino acids. The germline V gene encodes CDR1 PRHDT and CDR2 FYEKMQ (reference sequence). The J segment lost 6 bases and the V segment lost 5 bases, leaving 16 bases of the junction unmatched. As DNA, the CDR3 is TGTGCCAGCAGCCCCCGGTGGTCTCGCGGGGGGAGGGATACGCAGTATTTT. This sequence encodes CASSPRWSRGGRDTQYF.

The chain recombines TRBV5-1 with TRBJ2-5; no definite D call. Germline assignment: CDR1 SGHRS and CDR2 YFSETQ. The CDR3 runs to 12 residues. V was trimmed by 1 base and J by 1 base, leaving 2 bases between them. Here the CDR3 reads CASSLTQETQYF. The CDR3 DNA reads as TGCGCCAGCAGCTTGACCCAAGAGACCCAGTACTTC.

The rearrangement joins TRBV7-6 to TRBJ1-3; D uncertain. V gave up 2 bases and J gave up 0 bases, with 20 bases separating them. Germline loops: CDR1 SGHVS, CDR2 FNYEAQ. The CDR3 length is 19 residues. This CDR3 is CASSLLTPVARSSGNTIYF. The CDR3 DNA sequence: TGTGCCAGCAGCTTATTAACCCCAGTCGCCCGGAGCTCTGGAAACACCATATATTTT.

The chain joins TRBV4-1 to TRBJ2-1; TRBD1 or TRBD2 may be the D gene (5 bases each). The V end lost 4 bases, the J end lost 10 bases, and 20 bases lay between the germline ends. CDR3 length: 15 residues. CDR1 is MGHRA and CDR2 is YSYEKL in the germline V gene. CDR3 in DNA: TGCGCCAGCAGCCCGGGACGAACCGGTTCTCGGGAGCAGTTCTTC. Translated, it gives CASSPGRTGSREQFF.

V and J are TRBV30 and TRBJ2-1; TRBD1 is a possible D gene (6 bases). Germline V CDR1 and CDR2: GTSNPN, SVGIG (reference sequence). The CDR3 is 14 amino acids. Trimming removed 7 bases at V and 2 bases at J, with 15 bases between. Written as DNA, the CDR3 is TGTGCCTACGTCGGGACATTCGCCTACAATGAGCAGTTCTTC. As protein: CAYVGTFAYNEQFF.

The gene calls are TRBV10-2 and TRBJ2-1; no reliable D call. V was cut by 6 bases and J by 10 bases, with 16 bases left in between. CDR1 and CDR2 (germline): WSHSY, SAAADI. The CDR3 has 13 residues. CDR3: CASRPEAFGEQFF. The CDR3, as DNA: TGCGCCAGCAGACCCGAAGCGTTCGGGGAGCAGTTCTTC.

The chain uses TRBV9 and TRBJ2-1; unclear D gene. Germline CDR1 SGDLS, CDR2 YYNGEE. V was trimmed by 4 bases and J by 7 bases, leaving 9 bases between them. The CDR3 runs to 12 residues. The CDR3 sequence is CASSIRPNEQFF. The CDR3 region has the DNA TGTGCCAGCAGCATCCGACCGAATGAGCAGTTCTTC.

This clone was detected only once. This chain joins TRBV6-5 and TRBJ1-1, with a weak D call TRBD1 (6 bases). This CDR3 has 16 residues. V was clipped by 1 base and J by 3 bases, with 15 bases between them. Germline lookup yields CDR1 MNHEY and CDR2 SVGAGI. CDR3 region: CASSYWGNRAHTEAFF. The DNA of the CDR3 is TGTGCCAGCAGTTACTGGGGGAACAGGGCACACACTGAAGCTTTCTTT.

J is TRBJ2-2 and V is TRBV27, with D perhaps assigned TRBD1 or TRBD2 (6 bases each). Germline V gene sequence: CDR1 MNHEY, CDR2 SMNVEV (reference sequence). V was clipped by 2 bases and J by 0 bases, with 10 bases between them. This CDR3 region has 16 residues. The CDR3 DNA reads as TGTGCCAGCAGTTTACGGGGGCCTCCGAACACCGGGGAGCTGTTTTTT. It specifies CASSLRGPPNTGELFF.

The chain has TRBV7-9 and TRBJ2-7, with TRBD2 as a possible D gene (5 bases). The CDR3 spans 16 residues. Germline assignment: CDR1 SEHNR and CDR2 FQNEAQ (reference sequence). V gave up 5 bases and J gave up 0 bases, with 17 bases separating them. CDR3 in amino acids: CASSRDLASASYEQYF. The CDR3 DNA follows: TGTGCCAGCAGCCGTGATTTAGCGTCGGCCTCCTACGAGCAGTACTTC.

This clone was observed a few times. The genes are TRBV19 and TRBJ2-1; the D is unclear. V lost 5 bases and J 9 bases, leaving 20 bases between the germline ends. There are 15 residues in the CDR3. The germline CDR1 and CDR2 sequences are LNHDA and SQIVND (reference sequence). CDR3 region: CASSPPNPAPGEQFF. DNA of the CDR3: TGTGCCAGTAGTCCACCTAACCCAGCCCCGGGTGAGCAGTTCTTC. The full variable domain, its missing parts supplied by reference TRBV19 and TRBJ2-1, is DGGITQSPKYLFRKEGQNVTLSCEQNLNHDAMYWYRQDPGQGLRLIYYSQIVNDFQKGDIAEGYSVSREKKESFPLTVTSAQKNPTAFYLCASSPPNPAPGEQFFGPGTRLTVL.

This clone has at least ten counts. V gene TRBV5-4 combines with J gene TRBJ1-6, with D tentatively TRBD1 (5 bases). This CDR3 comprises 15 residues. V gave up 2 bases and J gave up 5 bases, with 11 bases separating them. Germline assignment: CDR1 SGHNT and CDR2 YYREEE (reference sequence). CDR3 sequence: CASSLDRGNNSPLHF. The CDR3 region has the DNA TGTGCCAGCAGCTTAGATCGGGGGAATAATTCACCCCTCCACTTT.

In nucleotides, the CDR3 is TGTGCCAGCAGCTTAGGGGGCGGGAGAGGCTACAATGAGCAGTTCTTC. This sequence encodes CASSLGGGRGYNEQFF. This sequence joins TRBV11-3 and TRBJ2-1; 7 bases are shared with TRBD2. The CDR3 sequence is 16 residues long. Germline V gene data show CDR1 as SGHNT and CDR2 as YENEEA. Trimming took 1 base from V and 3 from J; bases not matched to a gene: 6. The complete variable domain, with remaining parts taken from reference TRBV11-3 and TRBJ2-1, reads EAGVVQSPRYKIIEKKQPVAFWCNPISGHNTLYWYLQNLGQGPELLIRYENEEAVDDSQLPKDRFSAERLKGVDSTLKIQPAELGDSAVYLCASSLGGGRGYNEQFFGPGTRLTVL.

This clone was detected only a few times. This chain connects TRBV28 to TRBJ2-2, with 10 bases that match TRBD1. This CDR3 is 16 amino acids long. The ends lost 4 bases at V and 3 bases at J; junction bases unmatched: 5. Germline V gene data show CDR1 as MDHEN and CDR2 as SYDVKM. CDR3 protein: CASSSSGTGDTGELFF. CDR3 in DNA: TGTGCCAGCAGTTCCTCCGGGACAGGGGACACCGGGGAGCTGTTTTTT.

The gene calls are TRBV2 and TRBJ2-3, with 9 bases fitting TRBD2. Germline CDR1 is SNHLY and CDR2 is FYNNEI. This CDR3 is built from 15 residues. The ends lost 7 bases at V and 6 bases at J; junction bases unmatched: 11. The CDR3 reads CASKSAGGPFDTQYF. CDR3 sequence (DNA): TGTGCCAGCAAGAGTGCGGGAGGGCCTTTCGATACGCAGTATTTT.

This clone has only a few counts. The chain joins TRBV7-6 to TRBJ2-7; possible D gene TRBD1, 6 bases. Germline assignment: CDR1 SGHVS and CDR2 FNYEAQ. The CDR3 has 12 residues. The V end was cut by 5 bases, the J end by 5 bases, with 10 bases between. The CDR3 DNA is TGTGCCAGCAGCACGACAGGAAACGAGCAGTACTTC. It yields the protein CASSTTGNEQYF.

This clone was counted only a few times. V and J are TRBV2 and TRBJ2-7; 11 bases are a match to TRBD1. There are 16 residues in the CDR3. V lost 0 bases to trimming and J lost 3 bases; unmatched junction nucleotides: 4. The V gene's germline CDR1 is SNHLY and CDR2 FYNNEI. CDR3 nucleotide sequence: TGTGCCAGCAGTGAAGCGGGACAGGGGGATAACTACGAGCAGTACTTC. Protein: CASSEAGQGDNYEQYF.

The chain is built from TRBV7-2 and TRBJ2-5, with D possibly being TRBD2 (7 bases). This CDR3 spans 14 amino acids. V gave up 5 bases and J gave up 1 base, with 11 bases separating them. Per germline, CDR1 SGHTA and CDR2 FQGNSA. CDR3 sequence (DNA): TGTGCCAGCAGCCCGGGGGGCGGCCAAGAGACCCAGTACTTC. Protein sequence: CASSPGGGQETQYF.

The V and J genes are TRBV19 and TRBJ2-2; no firm D call. The CDR3 covers 13 residues. Between the trimmed V and J ends, which lost 4 bases and 6 bases, there was a span of 9 bases. In germline, CDR1 is LNHDA, CDR2 SQIVND (reference sequence). The CDR3 nucleotides read TGTGCCAGTAGTAACAGACCTGCCGGGGAGCTGTTTTTT. Protein: CASSNRPAGELFF.

The chain combines TRBV9 with TRBJ1-1, with D tentatively TRBD1 (5 bases). The CDR3 is made up of 16 amino acids. The V end was cut by 0 bases, the J end by 2 bases, with 14 bases between. CDR1 SGDLS and CDR2 YYNGEE come from the germline V gene. Written as DNA, the CDR3 is TGTGCCAGCAGCGTAGATGGGTCAGGGCCTAACACTGAAGCTTTCTTT. This encodes CASSVDGSGPNTEAFF.

The rearrangement links TRBV7-2 to TRBJ2-7; D is ambiguous. The CDR3 length is 13 residues. V dropped 1 base and J dropped 4 bases, with 8 bases sitting between them. Germline V gene data show CDR1 as SGHTA and CDR2 as FQGNSA. In DNA, the CDR3 is TGTGCCAGCAGCTTAGGGCGCGGTTACGAGCAGTACTTC. Encoded protein: CASSLGRGYEQYF.

This sequence joins TRBV5-1 and TRBJ2-3; 8 nucleotides agree with TRBD1. V lost 0 bases and J lost 3; bases outside the gene matches: 3. Germline assignment: CDR1 SGHRS and CDR2 YFSETQ. The CDR3 has 15 amino acids. The CDR3 DNA reads TGCGCCAGCAGCTTGGAGGACAGGGCTACAGATACGCAGTATTTT. This codes for CASSLEDRATDTQYF.

The chain recombines TRBV27 with TRBJ1-4; 8 nucleotides align to TRBD1. Trimming cost V 3 bases and J 7 bases; bases outside gene matches: 7. CDR1 MNHEY and CDR2 SMNVEV come from the germline V gene (reference sequence). This CDR3 region has 15 residues. CDR3 sequence (DNA): TGTGCCAGCAGTTTCAACAGGGGGGCGGGTGAAAAACTGTTTTTT. It translates to CASSFNRGAGEKLFF.

CDR3 in DNA: TGTGCCAGCAGCTTGGACAGGCTCTCCTACGAGCAGTACTTC. This sequence encodes CASSLDRLSYEQYF. This rearrangement joins TRBV11-2 to TRBJ2-7; 7 bases are a match to TRBD1. CDR1 is SGHAT and CDR2 is FQNNGV in the germline V gene. The J segment lost 0 bases and the V segment lost 3 bases, leaving 2 bases of the junction unmatched. This CDR3 is built from 14 residues.

V and J are TRBV5-3 and TRBJ2-1; 10 bases line up with TRBD1. TRBV5-3 is an open reading frame, and its role is uncertain. Unmatched junction bases numbered 6, after V lost 0 bases and J lost 9 bases. The CDR3 totals 15 residues. CDR3 sequence: CARSLADRGHGEQFF. CDR3 sequence (DNA): TGTGCCAGAAGCTTGGCTGACAGGGGGCATGGTGAGCAGTTCTTC.